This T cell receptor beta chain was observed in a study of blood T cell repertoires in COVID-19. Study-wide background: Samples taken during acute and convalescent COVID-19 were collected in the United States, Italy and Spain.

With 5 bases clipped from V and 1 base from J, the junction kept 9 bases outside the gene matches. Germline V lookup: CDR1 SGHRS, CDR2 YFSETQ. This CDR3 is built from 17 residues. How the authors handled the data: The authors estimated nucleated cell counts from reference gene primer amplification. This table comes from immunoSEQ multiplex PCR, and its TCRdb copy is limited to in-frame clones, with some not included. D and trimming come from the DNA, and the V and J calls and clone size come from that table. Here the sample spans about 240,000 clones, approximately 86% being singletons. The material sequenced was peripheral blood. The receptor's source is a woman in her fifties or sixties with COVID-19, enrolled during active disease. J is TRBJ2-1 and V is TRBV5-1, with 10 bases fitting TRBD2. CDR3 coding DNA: TGCGCCAGCAGACCAAGAGCGGGGGGGCGGTCCTACAATGAGCAGTTCTTC. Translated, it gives CASRPRAGGRSYNEQFF. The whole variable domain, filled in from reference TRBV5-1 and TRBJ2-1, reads KAGVTQTPRYLIKTRGQQVTLSCSPISGHRSVSWYQQTPGQGLQFLFEYFSETQRNKGNFPGRFSGRQFSNSRSEMNVSTLELGDSALYLCASRPRAGGRSYNEQFFGPGTRLTVL.